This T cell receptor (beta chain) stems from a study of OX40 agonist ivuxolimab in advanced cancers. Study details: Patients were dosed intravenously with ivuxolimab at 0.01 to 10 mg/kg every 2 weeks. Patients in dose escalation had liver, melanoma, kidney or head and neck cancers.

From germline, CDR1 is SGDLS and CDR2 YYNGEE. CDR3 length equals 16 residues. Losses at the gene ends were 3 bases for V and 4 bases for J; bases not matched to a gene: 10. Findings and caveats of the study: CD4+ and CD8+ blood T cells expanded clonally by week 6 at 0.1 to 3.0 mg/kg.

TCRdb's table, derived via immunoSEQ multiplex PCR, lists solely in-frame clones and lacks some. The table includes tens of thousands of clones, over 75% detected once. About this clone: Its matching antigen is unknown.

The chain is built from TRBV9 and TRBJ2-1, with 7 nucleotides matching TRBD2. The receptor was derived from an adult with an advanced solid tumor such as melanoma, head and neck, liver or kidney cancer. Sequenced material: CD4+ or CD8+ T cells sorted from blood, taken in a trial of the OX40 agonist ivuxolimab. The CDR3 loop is CASSALRDYPYNEQFF. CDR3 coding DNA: TGTGCCAGCAGCGCTCTCCGGGACTACCCTTACAATGAGCAGTTCTTC.